The 15 T cell receptor beta chains listed next were all sequenced from one sample in a study of naive and memory T cell subsets. The library had UMIs added by 3' ligation of an oligonucleotide to TCR cDNA. Ligated cDNA underwent four rounds of PCR with nested alpha and beta constant region primers and SP2. TCRdb reanalysed the 5' RACE reads using MiXCR and keeps one entry per CDR3 protein. This repertoire shows around 56,000 distinct CDR3 sequences, over 6% found once; its top ten account for 9% to 10%. The source is a female donor in good health.

This clonotype appeared a few times. A read error may explain this, as a much larger clone is one base away. V usage is TRBV6-2 or TRBV6-3 and J usage is TRBJ2-7; D is ambiguous. Germline V gene lookup returns CDR1 MNHEY and CDR2 SVGEGT. The CDR3 is 11 amino acids. V was clipped by 2 bases and J by 2 bases, with 1 base between them. In DNA, the CDR3 is TGTGCCAGCAGTTACGCCTACGAGCAGTACTTC. It translates to CASSYAYEQYF.

This clonotype was counted ten times or more. V is TRBV20-1 and J is TRBJ1-2; 8 bases line up with TRBD1. From germline, CDR1 is DFQATT and CDR2 SNEGSKA (reference sequence). This CDR3 spans 14 amino acids. With 5 bases clipped from V and 0 bases from J, the junction kept 5 bases outside the gene matches. This CDR3 is CSAPDRGANYGYTF. CDR3 sequence (DNA): TGCAGTGCTCCCGACAGGGGAGCTAACTATGGCTACACCTTC.

This clonotype was picked up many times. The CDR3 loop is CASSLGWRQETQYF. In DNA form, the CDR3 reads TGTGCCAGCAGCTTAGGCTGGCGGCAAGAGACCCAGTACTTC. The chain couples TRBV7-2 to TRBJ2-5, with no clear D. Trimming cost V 1 base and J 2 bases, with 8 bases left between them. The CDR3 has 14 amino acids. Germline values: CDR1 SGHTA, CDR2 FQGNSA.

This rearrangement joins TRBV6-5 to TRBJ1-1; maybe TRBD1 (5 bases). The CDR3 runs to 16 residues. CDR1 and CDR2 (germline): MNHEY, SVGAGI. V lost 0 bases and J 1 base, leaving 12 bases between the germline ends. The CDR3, as DNA: TGTGCCAGCAGTTACTCGATGAGGGGCAGGAACACTGAAGCTTTCTTT. It specifies CASSYSMRGRNTEAFF.

This clonotype was detected ten times or more. J is TRBJ2-4 and V is TRBV20-1; 7 bases align to TRBD2. CDR1 is DFQATT, CDR2 SNEGSKA, per germline (reference sequence). The CDR3 has 16 residues. The V and J ends lost 1 base and 1 base, in that order; junction bases with no gene match: 7. In DNA form, the CDR3 reads TGCAGTGCTAGAGGGGCCGGGGGGATCGCCAAAAACATTCAGTACTTC. Its translation: CSARGAGGIAKNIQYF.

This clonotype has a count of ten or more. The rearrangement links TRBV27 to TRBJ1-6, with D uncertain. CDR3 length: 18 amino acids. Germline CDR1 reads MNHEY; CDR2 reads SMNVEV (reference sequence). The V end was cut by 3 bases, the J end by 2 bases, with 17 bases between. The CDR3, as DNA: TGTGCCAGCAGTTTGCGGGGTTTCAGTACCCCCTATAATTCACCCCTCCACTTT. Translation gives CASSLRGFSTPYNSPLHF.

This clonotype has only a few counts. This chain uses TRBV14 with TRBJ1-4, with 7 positions matching TRBD1. The germline CDR1 and CDR2 sequences are SGHDN and FVKESK. The ends lost 0 bases at V and 10 bases at J; junction bases unmatched: 8. CDR3 length: 15 residues. The CDR3 coding sequence is TGTGCCAGCAGCCAAGAGTACAGGGGAGCTGGAAAACTGTTTTTT. This translates into CASSQEYRGAGKLFF.

This clonotype was detected many times. The chain couples TRBV28 to TRBJ1-5; D might be TRBD1 (6 bases). The CDR3 sequence is 15 residues long. Germline loops: CDR1 MDHEN, CDR2 SYDVKM. Trimming removed 4 bases at V and 1 base at J, with 11 bases between. For the CDR3, the DNA is TGTGCCAGCAGTTACAGGGTTTCCAGCAATCAGCCCCAGCATTTT. It codes for CASSYRVSSNQPQHF.

This clonotype turned up a few times. V gene TRBV7-2 combines with J gene TRBJ2-1; D not resolved. V was clipped by 3 bases and J by 5 bases, with 5 bases between them. Germline loops: CDR1 SGHTA, CDR2 FQGNSA. This CDR3 comprises 12 residues. CDR3 sequence reads: CASSLDNNEQFF. CDR3 DNA: TGTGCCAGCAGCTTGGATAACAATGAGCAGTTCTTC. The variable domain in full, completed from reference TRBV7-2 and TRBJ2-1, reads GAGVSQSPSNKVTEKGKDVELRCDPISGHTALYWYRQSLGQGLEFLIYFQGNSAPDKSGLPSDRFSAERTGGSVSTLTIQRTQQEDSAVYLCASSLDNNEQFFGPGTRLTVL.

This clonotype was picked up many times. The chain joins TRBV20-1 to TRBJ2-3; D may be TRBD2 (6 bases). Germline V gene data show CDR1 as DFQATT and CDR2 as SNEGSKA (reference sequence). Trimming removed 7 bases from V and 4 bases from J, with 12 bases in between. The CDR3 length is 12 residues. The CDR3 DNA sequence: TGCAGTGTTGGAGGGGAAGCAGATACGCAGTATTTT. Encoded protein: CSVGGEADTQYF.

This clonotype occurred many times. The chain joins TRBV20-1 to TRBJ2-5, with D possibly TRBD1 on 6 matching bases. CDR1 and CDR2 (germline): DFQATT, SNEGSKA (reference sequence). V was trimmed by 6 bases and J by 3 bases, leaving 23 bases between them. The CDR3 spans 16 residues. In DNA form, the CDR3 reads TGCAGTGCCCCAGGGGTTGAAGCGCGGCATAAAGAGACCCAGTACTTC. This translates into CSAPGVEARHKETQYF.

The chain is built from TRBV20-1 and TRBJ1-6; D not certain. CDR3 length equals 16 residues. Germline CDR1 is DFQATT and CDR2 is SNEGSKA (reference sequence). Trimming took off 0 bases at V and 9 bases at J, with 18 bases between the two ends. Here the CDR3 DNA reads TGCAGTGCTAGAGACCACCGCGAGGCCGAGGGTTCACCCCTCCACTTT. The encoded protein is CSARDHREAEGSPLHF.

This clonotype was detected ten times or more. The gene calls are TRBV6-2 or TRBV6-3 and TRBJ1-5; D remains ambiguous. Germline-derived CDR1 and CDR2 are MNHEY and SVGEGT. The CDR3 is made up of 12 amino acids. Trimming removed 5 bases from V and 7 bases from J, with 9 bases in between. The CDR3 sequence is CASSTDFQPQHF. The CDR3 coding sequence is TGTGCCAGCAGTACAGACTTCCAGCCCCAGCATTTT.

V is TRBV7-2 and J is TRBJ1-1; perhaps TRBD1 as D (5 bases). The germline V gene encodes CDR1 SGHTA and CDR2 FQGNSA. This CDR3 contains 14 residues. Trimming left V 4 bases short and J 11 bases short, with 20 bases between. The CDR3 sequence is CASSYRQSQASAFF. CDR3 DNA sequence: TGTGCCAGCAGCTACCGACAGAGCCAGGCTAGCGCTTTCTTT.

Many counts were recorded for this clonotype. V gene TRBV6-2 or TRBV6-3 combines with J gene TRBJ2-1; 8 bases are shared with TRBD2. CDR3 length equals 15 residues. CDR1 is MNHEY, CDR2 SVGEGT, per germline. The J segment lost 7 bases and the V segment lost 0 bases, leaving 5 bases of the junction unmatched. The CDR3 bases are TGTGCCAGCAGTTACTCGGCTAGCGGGCCTAATGAGCAGTTCTTC. Amino acid sequence: CASSYSASGPNEQFF.